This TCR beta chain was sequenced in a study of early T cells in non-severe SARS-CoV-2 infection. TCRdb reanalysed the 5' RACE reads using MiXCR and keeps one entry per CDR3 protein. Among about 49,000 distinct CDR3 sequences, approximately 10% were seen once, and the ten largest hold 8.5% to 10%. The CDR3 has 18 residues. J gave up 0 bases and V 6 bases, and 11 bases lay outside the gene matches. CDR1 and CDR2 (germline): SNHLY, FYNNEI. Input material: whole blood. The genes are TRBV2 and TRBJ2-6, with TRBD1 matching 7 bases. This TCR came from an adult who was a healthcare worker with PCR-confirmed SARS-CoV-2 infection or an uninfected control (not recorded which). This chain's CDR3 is CASSLRTGAFSGANVLTF. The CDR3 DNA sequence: TGTGCCAGCAGCCTTCGTACAGGGGCTTTCTCTGGGGCCAACGTCCTGACTTTC. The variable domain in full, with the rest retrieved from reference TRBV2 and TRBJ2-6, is EPEVTQTPSHQVTQMGQEVILRCVPISNHLYFYWYRQILGQKVEFLVSFYNNEISEKSEIFDDQFSVERPDGSNFTLKIRSTKLEDSAMYFCASSLRTGAFSGANVLTFGAGSRLTVL.